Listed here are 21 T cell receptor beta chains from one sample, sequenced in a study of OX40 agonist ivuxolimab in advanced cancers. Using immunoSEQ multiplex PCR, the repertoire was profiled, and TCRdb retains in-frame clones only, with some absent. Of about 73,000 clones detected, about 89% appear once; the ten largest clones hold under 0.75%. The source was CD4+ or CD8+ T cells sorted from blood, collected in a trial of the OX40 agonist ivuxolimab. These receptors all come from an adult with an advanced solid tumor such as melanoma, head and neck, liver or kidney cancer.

CDR3 DNA: TGTGCCAGCTCACCACAGCGGGGGGAGAACACCGGGGAGCTGTTTTTT. This sequence encodes CASSPQRGENTGELFF. The chain joins TRBV18 to TRBJ2-2; 9 bases line up with TRBD2. This CDR3 is built from 16 residues. Germline trimming cut 1 base from V and 1 base from J; bases unmatched to any gene: 1. Germline CDR1 is KGHSH and CDR2 is LQKENI.

This CDR3 reads CASTFSGAGNTIYF. The CDR3 DNA sequence: TGTGCCAGTACTTTTTCAGGGGCTGGAAACACCATATATTTT. The V call is TRBV19, the J call TRBJ1-3, with D tentatively TRBD1 (6 bases). V was clipped by 7 bases and J by 2 bases, with 12 bases between them. The length of the CDR3 is 14 residues. Germline CDR1 reads LNHDA; CDR2 reads SQIVND (reference sequence).

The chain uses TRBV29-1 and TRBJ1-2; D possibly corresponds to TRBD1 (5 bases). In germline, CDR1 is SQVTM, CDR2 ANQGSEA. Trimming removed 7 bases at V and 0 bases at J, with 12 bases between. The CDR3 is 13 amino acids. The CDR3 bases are TGCAGCGGGGGACTGGAAGCTAACTATGGCTACACCTTC. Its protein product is CSGGLEANYGYTF.

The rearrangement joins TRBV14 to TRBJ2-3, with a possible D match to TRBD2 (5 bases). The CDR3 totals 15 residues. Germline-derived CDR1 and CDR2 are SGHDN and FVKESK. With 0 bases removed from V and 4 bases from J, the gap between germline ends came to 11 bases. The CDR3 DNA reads TGTGCCAGCAGCCAAGAACAACTAGTGTCAGATACGCAGTATTTT. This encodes CASSQEQLVSDTQYF.

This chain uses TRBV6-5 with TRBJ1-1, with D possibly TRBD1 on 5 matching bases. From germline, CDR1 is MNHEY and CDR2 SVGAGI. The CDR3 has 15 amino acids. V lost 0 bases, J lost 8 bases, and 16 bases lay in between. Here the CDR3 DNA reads TGTGCCAGCAGTTACTCGAGTTTTTCGGGACTCGAAGCTTTCTTT. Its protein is CASSYSSFSGLEAFF.

The CDR3 bases are TGTGCCAGCAGCTTAGGGCTGTCCGAGACCCAGTACTTC. As protein: CASSLGLSETQYF. The rearrangement uses TRBV7-3 and TRBJ2-5; D is uncertain. The CDR3 spans 13 residues. Germline V gives CDR1 SGHTA, CDR2 FQGTGA. Trimming shortened V by 2 bases and J by 5 bases, and 9 bases separated the two germline ends.

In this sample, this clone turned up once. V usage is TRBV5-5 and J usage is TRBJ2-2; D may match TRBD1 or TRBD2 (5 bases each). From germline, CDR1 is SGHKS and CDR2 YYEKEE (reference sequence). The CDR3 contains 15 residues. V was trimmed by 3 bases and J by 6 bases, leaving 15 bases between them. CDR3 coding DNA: TGTGCCAGCAGCTCGGCTCCGGGGCTGGCCGGGGAGCTGTTTTTT. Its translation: CASSSAPGLAGELFF.

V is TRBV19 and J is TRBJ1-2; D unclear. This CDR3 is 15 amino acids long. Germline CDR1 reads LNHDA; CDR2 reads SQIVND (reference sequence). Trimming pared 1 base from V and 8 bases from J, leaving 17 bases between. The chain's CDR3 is CASSIGLPTGHGYTF. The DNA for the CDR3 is TGTGCCAGTAGTATAGGACTTCCTACGGGCCACGGCTACACCTTC. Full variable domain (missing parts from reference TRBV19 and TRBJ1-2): DGGITQSPKYLFRKEGQNVTLSCEQNLNHDAMYWYRQDPGQGLRLIYYSQIVNDFQKGDIAEGYSVSREKKESFPLTVTSAQKNPTAFYLCASSIGLPTGHGYTFGSGTRLTVV.

The CDR3 nucleotides read TGCACCCTTAGCGGGGGGGCCGGCACAGATACGCAGTATTTT. It yields the protein CTLSGGAGTDTQYF. The rearrangement uses TRBV29-1 and TRBJ2-3; TRBD2 matches 11 bases. The germline gives CDR1 SQVTM, CDR2 ANQGSEA. This CDR3 is built from 14 residues.

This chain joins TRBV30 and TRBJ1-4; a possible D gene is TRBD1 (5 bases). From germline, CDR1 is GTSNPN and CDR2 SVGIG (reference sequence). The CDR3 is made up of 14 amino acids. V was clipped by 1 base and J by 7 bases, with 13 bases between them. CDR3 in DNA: TGTGCCTGGAGTGGGGGAAGGGGCCCTGAAAAACTGTTTTTT. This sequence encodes CAWSGGRGPEKLFF.

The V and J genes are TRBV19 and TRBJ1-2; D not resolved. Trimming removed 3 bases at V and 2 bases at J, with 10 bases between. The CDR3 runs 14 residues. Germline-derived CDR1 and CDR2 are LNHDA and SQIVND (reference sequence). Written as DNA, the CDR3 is TGTGCCAGTAGTATTTCCACATCCAACTATGGCTACACCTTC. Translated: CASSISTSNYGYTF.

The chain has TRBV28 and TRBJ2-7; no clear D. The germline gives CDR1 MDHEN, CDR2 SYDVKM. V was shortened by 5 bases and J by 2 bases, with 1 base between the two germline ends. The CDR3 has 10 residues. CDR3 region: CASSTYEQYF. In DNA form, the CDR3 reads TGTGCCAGCAGTACCTACGAGCAGTACTTC.

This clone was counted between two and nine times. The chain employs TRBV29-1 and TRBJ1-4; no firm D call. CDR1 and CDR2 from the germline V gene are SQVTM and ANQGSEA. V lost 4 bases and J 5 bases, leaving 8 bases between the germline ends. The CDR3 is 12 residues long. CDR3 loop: CSVGGPNEKLFF. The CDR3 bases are TGCAGCGTTGGGGGTCCAAATGAAAAACTGTTTTTT. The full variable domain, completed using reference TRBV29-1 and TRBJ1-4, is SAVISQKPSRDICQRGTSLTIQCQVDSQVTMMFWYRQQPGQSLTLIATANQGSEATYESGFVIDKFPISRPNLTFSTLTVSNMSPEDSSIYLCSVGGPNEKLFFGSGTQLSVL.

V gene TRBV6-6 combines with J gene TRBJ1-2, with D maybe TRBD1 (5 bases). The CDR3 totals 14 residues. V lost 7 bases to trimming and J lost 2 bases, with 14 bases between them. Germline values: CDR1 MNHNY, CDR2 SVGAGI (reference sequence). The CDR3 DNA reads TGTGCCAGCAACAAGGGGTTAGCGAACTATGGCTACACCTTC. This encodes CASNKGLANYGYTF.

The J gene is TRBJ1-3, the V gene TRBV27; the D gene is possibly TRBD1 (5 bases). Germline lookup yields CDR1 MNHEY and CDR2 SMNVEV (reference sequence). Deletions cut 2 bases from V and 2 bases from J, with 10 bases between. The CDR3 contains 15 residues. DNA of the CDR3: TGTGCCAGCAGTTTAAAAGGGGTGACTGGAAACACCATATATTTT. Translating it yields CASSLKGVTGNTIYF.

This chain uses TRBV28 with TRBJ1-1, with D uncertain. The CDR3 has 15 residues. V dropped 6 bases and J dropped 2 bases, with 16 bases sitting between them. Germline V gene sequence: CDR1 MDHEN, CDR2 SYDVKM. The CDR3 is CASSADIGRNTEAFF. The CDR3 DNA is TGTGCCAGCAGCGCCGACATAGGTCGTAACACTGAAGCTTTCTTT.

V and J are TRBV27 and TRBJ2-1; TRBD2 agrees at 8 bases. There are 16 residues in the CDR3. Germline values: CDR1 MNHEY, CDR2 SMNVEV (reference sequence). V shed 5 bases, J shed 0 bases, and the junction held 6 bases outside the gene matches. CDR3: CASSPALADSYNEQFF. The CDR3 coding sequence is TGTGCCAGCAGTCCGGCACTAGCGGACTCCTACAATGAGCAGTTCTTC.

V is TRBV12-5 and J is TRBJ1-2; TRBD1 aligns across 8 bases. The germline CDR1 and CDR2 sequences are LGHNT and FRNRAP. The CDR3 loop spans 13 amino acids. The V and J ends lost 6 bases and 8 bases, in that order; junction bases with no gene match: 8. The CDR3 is CASGTGTGGGYTF. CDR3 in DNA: TGTGCTAGTGGCACCGGGACAGGAGGAGGCTACACCTTC.

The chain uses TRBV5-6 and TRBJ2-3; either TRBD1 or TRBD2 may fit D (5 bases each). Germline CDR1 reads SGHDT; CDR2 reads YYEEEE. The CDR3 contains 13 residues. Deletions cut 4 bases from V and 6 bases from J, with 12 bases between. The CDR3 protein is CASSMGRRDTQYF. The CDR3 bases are TGTGCCAGCAGCATGGGACGGCGGGATACGCAGTATTTT.

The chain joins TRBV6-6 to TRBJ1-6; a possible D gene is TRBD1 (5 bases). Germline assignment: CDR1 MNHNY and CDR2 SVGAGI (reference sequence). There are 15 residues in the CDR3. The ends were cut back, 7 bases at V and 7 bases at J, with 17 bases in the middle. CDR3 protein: CASTLRRDPNSPLHF. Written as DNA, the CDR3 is TGTGCCAGCACCCTCAGACGGGACCCAAATTCACCCCTCCACTTT.

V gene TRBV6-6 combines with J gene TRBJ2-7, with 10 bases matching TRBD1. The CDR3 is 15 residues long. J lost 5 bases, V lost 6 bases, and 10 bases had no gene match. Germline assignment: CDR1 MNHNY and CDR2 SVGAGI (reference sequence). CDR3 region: CASSRPRGQGNEQYF. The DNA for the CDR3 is TGTGCCAGCAGCCGGCCGAGGGGACAGGGGAACGAGCAGTACTTC.